This TCR beta chain was found in a study of identical twins. Using its own MiXCR run on the 5' RACE reads, TCRdb lists one record per CDR3 protein. The table lists 500,000 to 600,000 distinct CDR3 sequences, under 25% of them singletons. CDR3 size: 15 residues. The germline V gene encodes CDR1 SGHAT and CDR2 FQNNGV. The ends lost 4 bases at V and 9 bases at J; junction bases unmatched: 11. These data also formed part of another study, on T cells expressing NK-cell markers. As that study records: The contribution of dominant NKG2C+ clonotypes to CD8+ T cells in about six donors was 1.0-7.0%. A handful of donors' CD3+CD56-NKG2C+ cells were dominated by the same clonotypes.

J is TRBJ2-5 and V is TRBV11-2; the match to TRBD1 covers 10 bases. The receptor's source is a woman younger than 30 in good health. Sequenced material: CD4+ T cells sorted from blood. Here the CDR3 reads CASSSYPGQGFPQYF. The CDR3 DNA sequence: TGTGCCAGCAGCTCCTATCCGGGACAGGGGTTTCCCCAGTACTTC.